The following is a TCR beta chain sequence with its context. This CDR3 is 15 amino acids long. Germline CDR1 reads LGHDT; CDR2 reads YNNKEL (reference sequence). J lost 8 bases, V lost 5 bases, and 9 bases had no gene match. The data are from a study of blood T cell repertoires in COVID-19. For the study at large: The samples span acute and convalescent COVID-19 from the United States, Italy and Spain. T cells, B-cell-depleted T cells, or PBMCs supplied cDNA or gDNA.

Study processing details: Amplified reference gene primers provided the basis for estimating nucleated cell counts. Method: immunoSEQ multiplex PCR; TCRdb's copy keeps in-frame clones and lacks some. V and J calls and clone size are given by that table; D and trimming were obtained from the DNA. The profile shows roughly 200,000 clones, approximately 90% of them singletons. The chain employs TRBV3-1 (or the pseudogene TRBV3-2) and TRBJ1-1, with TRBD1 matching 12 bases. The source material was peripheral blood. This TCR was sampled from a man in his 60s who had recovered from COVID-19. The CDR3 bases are TGTGCCAGCAGCTTTCCGGGACAGGGGGCGCGGGAAGCTTTCTTT. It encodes CASSFPGQGAREAFF.